The 3 T cell receptor beta chains in this list originate from one sample, sequenced in a study of PD-L1 blockade in urothelial cancer. Profiling relied on immunoSEQ multiplex PCR, and the TCRdb table lists in-frame clones only, not all of them. The data show around 80,000 clones, approximately 90% seen once. The time point denotes: peripheral blood 6 weeks after treatment start. The input for sequencing was PBMCs, taken around atezolizumab (anti-PD-L1) treatment. The receptors derive from a woman older than 75 with urothelial cancer.

This chain links TRBV9 with TRBJ2-5; D possibly corresponds to TRBD2 (6 bases). This CDR3 is built from 15 residues. The V end lost 3 bases, the J end lost 4 bases, and 16 bases lay between the germline ends. CDR1 is SGDLS, CDR2 YYNGEE, per germline. The CDR3 loop reads CASSETLSSGETQYF. CDR3 in DNA: TGTGCCAGCAGCGAGACTCTCAGTAGCGGAGAGACCCAGTACTTC. Based on the CDR3 plus reference TRBV9 and TRBJ2-5, the full variable domain is DSGVTQTPKHLITATGQRVTLRCSPRSGDLSVYWYQQSLDQGLQFLIQYYNGEERAKGNILERFSAQQFPDLHSELNLSSLELGDSALYFCASSETLSSGETQYFGPGTRLLVL.

The V and J genes are TRBV4-2 and TRBJ1-5; unclear D gene. With 0 bases removed from V and 6 bases from J, the gap between germline ends came to 15 bases. Germline CDR1 reads LGHNA; CDR2 reads YNFKEQ. The CDR3 runs to 16 residues. Here the CDR3 reads CASSQESGDSGQPQHF. As DNA, the CDR3 is TGTGCCAGCAGCCAAGAGTCGGGTGATTCGGGTCAGCCCCAGCATTTT.

V is TRBV11-2 and J is TRBJ2-7, with TRBD1 matching over 12 bases. Germline CDR1 is SGHAT and CDR2 is FQNNGV. The CDR3 has 15 residues. V shed 3 bases, J shed 3 bases, and the junction held 3 bases outside the gene matches. CDR3 region: CASSLGTGGSYEQYF. DNA of the CDR3: TGTGCCAGCAGCTTGGGGACAGGGGGCAGCTACGAGCAGTACTTC.